This passage covers 10 T cell receptor beta chains from one sample sequenced in a study of human T cells and chemical hapten exposure. One entry per CDR3 protein, called by TCRdb with MiXCR from the RACE reads. The sample lists tens of thousands of distinct CDR3 sequences; 9% to 15% were seen once. The time point here: pre-sensitization, week 0. The treatment was: therapeutic diphenylcyclopropenone sensitization with weekly scalp DPC. Total RNA was isolated from whole blood that had not been fractionated. The material was whole blood, obtained in connection with sensitization to the hapten diphenylcyclopropenone (DPC). These receptors all come from a woman in her 40s with alopecia areata. Some clones in this sample may be carry-over from other donors' samples.

The chain joins TRBV7-2 to TRBJ2-5; D unclear. CDR1 and CDR2 (germline): SGHTA, FQGNSA. The germline V and J ends were trimmed by 0 bases and 2 bases, with 7 bases remaining between them. The CDR3 contains 14 residues. Written as DNA, the CDR3 is TGTGCCAGCAGCTTAGCTAGCCCTCAAGAGACCCAGTACTTC. Translation: CASSLASPQETQYF.

This clonotype came up many times. The chain has TRBV30 and TRBJ1-1; D is undetermined. Per the germline V gene, CDR1 is GTSNPN and CDR2 is SVGIG (reference sequence). V was cut by 2 bases and J by 3 bases, with 10 bases left in between. CDR3 length: 13 amino acids. The CDR3 DNA follows: TGTGCCTGGAGTCACCAGAGTGACACTGAAGCTTTCTTT. Translating it yields CAWSHQSDTEAFF.

The CDR3 loop reads CASRPGQGSNEQFF. The CDR3 DNA reads as TGTGCCAGCAGACCGGGACAGGGGTCTAATGAGCAGTTCTTC. The rearrangement joins TRBV27 to TRBJ2-1; TRBD1 matches at 10 bases. This CDR3 comprises 14 residues. Per germline, CDR1 MNHEY and CDR2 SMNVEV (reference sequence). Losses at the gene ends were 6 bases for V and 7 bases for J; bases not matched to a gene: 6.

This chain links TRBV10-3 with TRBJ2-3, with 15 bases fitting TRBD2. Germline loops: CDR1 ENHRY, CDR2 SYGVKD. The CDR3 contains 15 residues. The V gene end was trimmed by 10 bases and the J gene end by 3 bases; junction bases not matched to a gene: 5. CDR3 sequence (DNA): TGTGCCACCACCGGGACTAGCGGGAGGACAGATACGCAGTATTTT. It yields the protein CATTGTSGRTDTQYF.

This clonotype was seen ten or more times. The chain uses TRBV18 and TRBJ2-7, with TRBD1 matching 9 bases. V dropped 4 bases and J dropped 6; count of bases not matched to a gene: 10. The CDR3 is 15 residues long. The germline gives CDR1 KGHSH, CDR2 LQKENI. The CDR3 loop is CASSRDLQGASEQYF. CDR3 nucleotides: TGTGCCAGCTCACGGGATCTACAGGGGGCGAGCGAGCAGTACTTC.

This clonotype was observed many times. The V call is TRBV29-1, the J call TRBJ2-7; 8 positions match TRBD2. The V segment lost 1 base and the J segment 0 bases; nucleotides outside the gene matches: 8. The CDR3 is 16 residues long. Germline V gene sequence: CDR1 SQVTM, CDR2 ANQGSEA. As DNA, the CDR3 is TGCAGCGTTGAAGTTCAGGAGCGGGGGAGCTCCTACGAGCAGTACTTC. Translated: CSVEVQERGSSYEQYF.

This clonotype was detected a few times. Germline and junction disagree at one end, which may indicate a read error. The V call is TRBV11-2, the J call TRBJ2-3; 14 bases agree with TRBD2. There are 16 residues in the CDR3. Germline values: CDR1 SGHAT, CDR2 FQNNGV. This CDR3 is CVSSPRLAGGLDTQYF. The CDR3, as DNA: TGTGTCAGCAGCCCACGACTAGCGGGAGGGCTGGATACGCAGTATTTT.

This clonotype occurred a few times. This sequence joins TRBV18 and TRBJ1-1; D gene ambiguous. Germline V lookup: CDR1 KGHSH, CDR2 LQKENI. The length of the CDR3 is 14 residues. V gave up 3 bases and J gave up 1 base, with 9 bases separating them. The CDR3: CASSPFGGNTEAFF. The CDR3 DNA is TGTGCCAGCTCACCTTTCGGCGGGAACACTGAAGCTTTCTTT.

V gene TRBV6-1 combines with J gene TRBJ1-4; unclear D gene. Germline CDR1 reads MNHNS; CDR2 reads SASEGT. V was shortened by 0 bases and J by 7 bases, with 9 bases between the two germline ends. This CDR3 is 14 amino acids long. CDR3 in amino acids: CASSEARSTEKLFF. DNA of the CDR3: TGTGCCAGCAGTGAAGCGCGCTCCACTGAAAAACTGTTTTTT.

V gene TRBV4-2 combines with J gene TRBJ2-7; 7 bases match TRBD2. The CDR3 sequence is 16 residues long. The germline V gene encodes CDR1 LGHNA and CDR2 YNFKEQ. V gave up 3 bases and J gave up 0 bases; unmatched junction bases: 8. CDR3 sequence (DNA): TGTGCCAGCAGCCACCCAATCGGCGGGAGCTCCTACGAGCAGTACTTC. This gives the protein CASSHPIGGSSYEQYF.